Each of the 15 T cell receptor beta chains below was sequenced from the same sample in a study of cytomegalovirus exposure and HLA in healthy donors. This PCR relied on a set of 60 Vbeta primers and 13 Jbeta primers. TCRdb keeps only in-frame clones here, not all; method: immunoSEQ multiplex PCR. The repertoire includes some 160,000 clones, less than 90% of them detected once, and just under 2% sits in the top ten. Sequencing was performed on PBMCs. These receptors came from a woman aged 18 to 35 in good health and CMV-seronegative.

The chain has TRBV27 and TRBJ2-1; 9 nucleotides match TRBD2. The CDR3 covers 12 residues. Per germline, CDR1 MNHEY and CDR2 SMNVEV (reference sequence). The trim removed 4 bases at V and 9 bases at J, leaving 1 base unmatched. Here the CDR3 DNA reads TGTGCCAGCAGTTCTAGCGGGATTGAGCAGTTCTTC. It is translated as CASSSSGIEQFF.

This clone was detected a few times. The CDR3 nucleotides read TGTGCCAGCAGCTTGATCACTACCCAAGAGACCCAGTACTTC. Protein: CASSLITTQETQYF. This rearrangement joins TRBV5-6 to TRBJ2-5, with D uncertain. CDR3 size: 14 residues. Germline lookup yields CDR1 SGHDT and CDR2 YYEEEE. With 1 base removed from V and 1 base from J, the gap between germline ends came to 8 bases. Variable domain in full (rest from reference TRBV5-6 and TRBJ2-5): DAGVTQSPTHLIKTRGQQVTLRCSPKSGHDTVSWYQQALGQGPQFIFQYYEEEERQRGNFPDRFSGHQFPNYSSELNVNALLLGDSALYLCASSLITTQETQYFGPGTRLLVL.

V is TRBV7-9 and J is TRBJ1-5; 9 nucleotides align to TRBD1. CDR1 and CDR2 (germline): SEHNR, FQNEAQ (reference sequence). The length of the CDR3 is 17 residues. The V and J ends lost 1 base and 1 base, in that order; junction bases with no gene match: 5. The CDR3 loop reads CASSLVGTGISNQPQHF. Here the CDR3 DNA reads TGTGCCAGCAGCTTAGTAGGGACAGGGATAAGCAATCAGCCCCAGCATTTT.

The V call is TRBV4-1, the J call TRBJ2-1; 12 bases match TRBD2. The germline CDR1 and CDR2 sequences are MGHRA and YSYEKL. The V segment lost 2 bases and the J segment 5 bases; nucleotides outside the gene matches: 4. The CDR3 totals 16 residues. CDR3 bases: TGCGCCAGCAGCCAATACCCTAGCGGGGGGGACAATGAGCAGTTCTTC. It codes for CASSQYPSGGDNEQFF.

The CDR3 coding sequence is TGTGCCAGCGTCTCGACAGGGAGGTACAATGAGCAGTTCTTC. This encodes CASVSTGRYNEQFF. The J gene is TRBJ2-1, the V gene TRBV28; tentatively, D is TRBD1 (7 bases). The CDR3 is 14 residues long. Germline V gene sequence: CDR1 MDHEN, CDR2 SYDVKM. Trimming left V 8 bases short and J 4 bases short, with 15 bases between.

This clone occurred a few times. The J gene is TRBJ1-1, the V gene TRBV6-1; 7 nucleotides agree with TRBD1. Germline-derived CDR1 and CDR2 are MNHNS and SASEGT. V lost 7 bases to trimming and J lost 5 bases; unmatched junction nucleotides: 10. The CDR3 loop spans 14 amino acids. The CDR3 loop reads CASTRGGASTEAFF. The CDR3, as DNA: TGTGCCAGCACGAGAGGGGGCGCGAGTACTGAAGCTTTCTTT.

The J gene is TRBJ2-7, the V gene TRBV7-9, with D possibly being TRBD2 (6 bases). CDR1 SEHNR and CDR2 FQNEAQ come from the germline V gene (reference sequence). The CDR3 loop spans 14 amino acids. V lost 2 bases and J lost 5, with 13 bases in between. CDR3 amino acids: CASSLTGPSDEQYF. The CDR3 DNA reads TGTGCCAGCAGCTTAACCGGGCCTAGCGACGAGCAGTACTTC. Based on the CDR3 plus reference TRBV7-9 and TRBJ2-7, the full variable domain is DTGVSQNPRHKITKRGQNVTFRCDPISEHNRLYWYRQTLGQGPEFLTYFQNEAQLEKSRLLSDRFSAERPKGSFSTLEIQRTEQGDSAMYLCASSLTGPSDEQYFGPGTRLTVT.

Points on this clone: The DNA is omitted, as the CDR3 cannot be located on it reliably, and the CDR3 follows TCRdb's listing. The chain employs TRBV27 and TRBJ2-7; TRBD1 is the table's D call, not checked against the DNA. The CDR3 is 23 residues long, ends included. Germline V CDR1 and CDR2: MNHEY, SMNVEV (reference sequence). CDR3 region: CASSLGTGGKSGTSSTSRYEQYF.

The CDR3 DNA sequence: TGTGCCAGCAGCTTGGTAGGGGACAGGAGCTCCTACGAGCAGTACTTC. Translating it yields CASSLVGDRSSYEQYF. The chain employs TRBV11-2 and TRBJ2-7, with 8 nucleotides matching TRBD1. The CDR3 has 16 residues. Germline lookup yields CDR1 SGHAT and CDR2 FQNNGV. V lost 3 bases, J lost 0 bases, and 7 bases stayed unmatched. The full variable domain, its missing parts supplied by reference TRBV11-2 and TRBJ2-7, is EAGVAQSPRYKIIEKRQSVAFWCNPISGHATLYWYQQILGQGPKLLIQFQNNGVVDDSQLPKDRFSAERLKGVDSTLKIQPAKLEDSAVYLCASSLVGDRSSYEQYFGPGTRLTVT.

V gene TRBV4-2 combines with J gene TRBJ1-5; D is undetermined. Trimming stripped 0 bases from V and 3 bases from J, with 9 bases between. Germline assignment: CDR1 LGHNA and CDR2 YNFKEQ. The CDR3 is 15 residues long. The CDR3 DNA sequence: TGTGCCAGCAGCCAAGATAGGAGCACCAATCAGCCCCAGCATTTT. The encoded protein is CASSQDRSTNQPQHF.

This sequence joins TRBV28 and TRBJ2-2, with TRBD2 identical over 11 bases. Per the germline V gene, CDR1 is MDHEN and CDR2 is SYDVKM. There are 14 residues in the CDR3. V dropped 6 bases and J dropped 7; count of bases not matched to a gene: 4. Here the CDR3 reads CASSPGLAVGELFF. CDR3 coding DNA: TGTGCCAGCAGCCCGGGACTAGCGGTCGGGGAGCTGTTTTTT.

The rearrangement uses TRBV27 and TRBJ2-7; perhaps TRBD1 as D (6 bases). The CDR3 consists of 12 residues. V was cut by 5 bases and J by 5 bases, with 10 bases left in between. Germline V gene sequence: CDR1 MNHEY, CDR2 SMNVEV (reference sequence). The CDR3 nucleotides are TGTGCCAGCAGTCCGGACAGACACGAGCAGTACTTC. It specifies CASSPDRHEQYF.

The V gene is TRBV10-3, the J gene TRBJ2-3; maybe TRBD2 (6 bases). The CDR3 has 12 residues. Germline V gives CDR1 ENHRY, CDR2 SYGVKD. V lost 10 bases and J 5 bases, leaving 13 bases between the germline ends. In DNA, the CDR3 is TGTGCCACCCGGTGGGGGGAAGATACGCAGTATTTT. Translated, it gives CATRWGEDTQYF.

CDR3 sequence: CSVPLYDYGYTF. In DNA form, the CDR3 reads TGCAGCGTTCCCCTATACGACTATGGCTACACCTTC. V and J are TRBV29-1 and TRBJ1-2; D is ambiguous. The germline CDR1 and CDR2 sequences are SQVTM and ANQGSEA. The V gene lost 5 bases and the J gene lost 3 bases, with 10 bases spanning the gap. The CDR3 consists of 12 residues.

This rearrangement joins TRBV7-9 to TRBJ2-7, with D possibly TRBD2 on 5 matching bases. Trimming removed 5 bases from V and 5 bases from J, with 13 bases in between. The CDR3 sequence is 13 residues long. The V gene's germline CDR1 is SEHNR and CDR2 FQNEAQ (reference sequence). CDR3 DNA sequence: TGTGCCAGCAGCCCCTTAGGGAGCCACGAGCAGTACTTC. Protein product: CASSPLGSHEQYF. Full variable domain (remainder filled in from reference TRBV7-9 and TRBJ2-7): DTGVSQNPRHKITKRGQNVTFRCDPISEHNRLYWYRQTLGQGPEFLTYFQNEAQLEKSRLLSDRFSAERPKGSFSTLEIQRTEQGDSAMYLCASSPLGSHEQYFGPGTRLTVT.